This T cell receptor (beta chain) emerged from a study of blood T cell repertoires in COVID-19. Per germline, CDR1 SGHTA and CDR2 FQGNSA. This CDR3 contains 14 residues. V was trimmed by 1 base and J by 1 base, leaving 7 bases between them. Remarks on this clone: This same CDR3 is encoded by further DNA sequences in the sample.

The repertoire was sequenced with immunoSEQ multiplex PCR; TCRdb's copy has only in-frame clones and lacks some. The sample shows about 350,000 clones, 87% of them seen only once. The clonotype was recovered from a woman aged 50 to 65 with COVID-19, enrolled during active disease. V and J are TRBV7-2 and TRBJ1-1; no firm D call. Sequencing was carried out using peripheral blood. The CDR3 loop reads CASSLVGGNTEAFF. In DNA form, the CDR3 reads TGTGCCAGCAGCTTAGTTGGCGGGAACACTGAAGCTTTCTTT.